A single T cell receptor beta chain is shown here with its context. PCR employed 60 Vbeta and 13 Jbeta primers. Repertoires were generated with immunoSEQ multiplex PCR, while TCRdb's copy carries only in-frame clones and drops some. Among about 140,000 clones listed, 80% to 85% were seen once. This entry comes from a study of cytomegalovirus exposure and HLA in healthy donors. V was clipped by 2 bases and J by 9 bases; unmatched bases: 13. Germline assignment: CDR1 MNHEY and CDR2 SMNVEV (reference sequence). The CDR3 is made up of 18 amino acids. The TCR was taken from a female donor in good health and CMV-seronegative. The rearrangement joins TRBV27 to TRBJ2-1, with 13 bases identical to TRBD2. Specimen: PBMCs. The CDR3 region has the DNA TGTGCCAGCAGTTTAGGACCTCCGGGACTAGCGGGGTCCGGTGAGCAGTTCTTC. Translating gives CASSLGPPGLAGSGEQFF.